This entry lists 14 T cell receptor beta chains sequenced from one sample in a study of blood T cell repertoires in COVID-19 (dated by TCRdb to 2018 to 2021). The library came from the immunoSEQ multiplex PCR assay. This is the immuneACCESS table as TCRdb keeps it, with only in-frame sequences that have V and J called. A part of the clones is gone; compared with another copy, unresolved V genes explain less than half, and the rest is unexplained. The sample table shows 150,000 or so clones, and 80% are seen once. Of the sample, less than 6% falls within the top ten clones. The sample consisted of PBMCs or T cells enriched from blood (not recorded which). These receptors all come from a man in his forties who had recovered from COVID-19.

The chain couples TRBV13 to TRBJ2-3; TRBD2 aligns across 13 bases. With 6 bases clipped from V and 5 bases from J, the junction kept 8 bases outside the gene matches. Germline CDR1 is PRHDT and CDR2 is FYEKMQ (reference sequence). There are 16 residues in the CDR3. For the CDR3, the DNA is TGTGCCAGCAGTTCCGGACTAGCGGGGGCCATAGATACGCAGTATTTT. This gives the protein CASSSGLAGAIDTQYF.

In nucleotides, the CDR3 is TGTGCCACCCAGGGGTCGAACACCGGGGAGCTGTTTTTT. Its translation is CATQGSNTGELFF. The V gene is TRBV5-4, the J gene TRBJ2-2; tentatively, D is TRBD1 (6 bases). V lost 9 bases to trimming and J lost 0 bases, with 9 bases between them. There are 13 residues in the CDR3. Germline CDR1 is SGHNT and CDR2 is YYREEE (reference sequence).

The gene calls are TRBV3-1 (or the pseudogene TRBV3-2) and TRBJ1-6, with no clear D. Trimming took 1 base from V and 9 from J, leaving 16 bases between them. The CDR3 has 16 amino acids. CDR1 LGHDT and CDR2 YNNKEL come from the germline V gene (reference sequence). The CDR3 is CASSQGSRQKSSPLHF. The CDR3 DNA is TGTGCCAGCAGCCAAGGTTCGAGGCAGAAATCTTCACCCCTCCACTTT.

V usage is TRBV6-5 and J usage is TRBJ2-3; the match to TRBD2 covers 12 bases. This CDR3 contains 14 residues. Losses at the gene ends were 8 bases for V and 0 bases for J; bases not matched to a gene: 0. CDR1 and CDR2 (germline): MNHEY, SVGAGI. The CDR3 region is CASLAGGSTDTQYF. The CDR3 DNA is TGTGCCAGCCTAGCGGGGGGGAGCACAGATACGCAGTATTTT.

The chain is built from TRBV7-6 and TRBJ1-1, with 7 bases matching TRBD1. The CDR3 has 17 residues. Per germline, CDR1 SGHVS and CDR2 FNYEAQ. V shed 5 bases, J shed 2 bases, and the junction held 14 bases outside the gene matches. CDR3 sequence reads: CASSPSPTGTENTEAFF. The CDR3 bases are TGTGCCAGCAGCCCTAGCCCAACCGGGACAGAAAACACTGAAGCTTTCTTT.

J is TRBJ2-2 and V is TRBV7-3; 9 bases agree with TRBD2. The CDR3 spans 16 residues. In germline, CDR1 is SGHTA, CDR2 FQGTGA. With V trimmed by 5 bases and J by 5 bases, 9 bases remained unmatched. The CDR3 protein is CASSHEAGGVTGELFF. CDR3 DNA sequence: TGTGCCAGCAGCCATGAAGCGGGGGGAGTAACCGGGGAGCTGTTTTTT.

The chain has TRBV6-5 and TRBJ1-2; TRBD1 matches 7 bases. V was clipped by 7 bases and J by 6 bases; unmatched bases: 5. In germline, CDR1 is MNHEY, CDR2 SVGAGI. The CDR3 totals 12 residues. CDR3 sequence (DNA): TGTGCCAGCAATAGCAGGGGGAATGGCTACACCTTC. It yields the protein CASNSRGNGYTF.

The chain employs TRBV3-1 (or the pseudogene TRBV3-2) and TRBJ2-5; D unresolved. The CDR3 runs 19 residues. Trimming removed 4 bases from V and 1 base from J, with 25 bases in between. Germline V lookup: CDR1 LGHDT, CDR2 YNNKEL (reference sequence). CDR3 DNA: TGTGCCAGCAGCCCGGCGTCAACTGGCTTTGGGTGGGCCCAAGAGACCCAGTACTTC. Translation: CASSPASTGFGWAQETQYF.

This clone was seen only once. This chain links TRBV9 with TRBJ2-1; D not resolved. Per germline, CDR1 SGDLS and CDR2 YYNGEE. This CDR3 comprises 15 residues. V was cut by 4 bases and J by 7 bases, with 18 bases left in between. CDR3 in amino acids: CASSPPVSRPNEQFF. CDR3 in DNA: TGTGCCAGCAGCCCCCCCGTTTCCCGTCCTAATGAGCAGTTCTTC.

The chain employs TRBV2 and TRBJ2-3; the match to TRBD2 covers 11 bases. CDR3 length equals 19 residues. The J segment lost 0 bases and the V segment lost 4 bases, leaving 12 bases of the junction unmatched. CDR1 is SNHLY, CDR2 FYNNEI, per germline. The CDR3: CASSASYGSGGASTDTQYF. Written as DNA, the CDR3 is TGTGCCAGCAGTGCGTCATATGGTAGCGGGGGGGCTAGCACAGATACGCAGTATTTT.

The chain uses TRBV6-5 and TRBJ1-2, with a tentative D call TRBD1 (5 bases). The CDR3 consists of 15 residues. Trimming cost V 5 bases and J 1 base, with 14 bases left between them. Germline-derived CDR1 and CDR2 are MNHEY and SVGAGI. CDR3 amino acids: CASSPGWGGNYGYTF. The CDR3 coding sequence is TGTGCCAGCAGTCCCGGTTGGGGGGGTAACTATGGCTACACCTTC.

V gene TRBV12-3 or TRBV12-4 combines with J gene TRBJ1-6; D remains unclear. V was shortened by 3 bases and J by 12 bases, with 6 bases between the two germline ends. CDR3 length: 11 amino acids. CDR3 nucleotides: TGTGCCAGCAGTTTGGGCGTACCCCTCCACTTT. This gives the protein CASSLGVPLHF.

This chain links TRBV6-2 or TRBV6-3 with TRBJ2-3, with D maybe TRBD1 (6 bases). Germline-derived CDR1 and CDR2 are MNHEY and SVGEGT. V lost 0 bases to trimming and J lost 4 bases, with 11 bases between them. There are 15 residues in the CDR3. The CDR3: CASSYSGGLADTQYF. In DNA form, the CDR3 reads TGTGCCAGCAGTTACTCTGGGGGCCTGGCAGATACGCAGTATTTT.

The V call is TRBV11-2, the J call TRBJ2-1; D possibly corresponds to TRBD2 (5 bases). V was clipped by 2 bases and J by 0 bases, with 14 bases between them. The V gene's germline CDR1 is SGHAT and CDR2 FQNNGV. The CDR3 consists of 17 residues. For the CDR3, the DNA is TGTGCCAGCAGCTTAAGTACGGGGATAAGCTCCTACAATGAGCAGTTCTTC. Protein: CASSLSTGISSYNEQFF.